This TCR beta chain was obtained from a study of blood T cell repertoires in COVID-19. This clone was observed once. J was trimmed by 8 bases and V by 7 bases; bases with no gene match: 13. Germline lookup yields CDR1 SNHLY and CDR2 FYNNEI. This CDR3 comprises 14 residues. Some clones are missing from TCRdb's copy, which holds only in-frame ones; the method was immunoSEQ multiplex PCR. The table includes almost 250,000 clones, more than 85% detected once. The chain uses TRBV2 and TRBJ1-1; 7 nucleotides match TRBD1. Material: PBMCs or T cells enriched from blood (not recorded which). This receptor was obtained from a woman younger than 45 who had recovered from COVID-19. The CDR3 loop reads CASKDPLQGREAFF. CDR3 nucleotide sequence: TGTGCCAGCAAGGACCCGTTACAGGGGAGGGAAGCTTTCTTT.